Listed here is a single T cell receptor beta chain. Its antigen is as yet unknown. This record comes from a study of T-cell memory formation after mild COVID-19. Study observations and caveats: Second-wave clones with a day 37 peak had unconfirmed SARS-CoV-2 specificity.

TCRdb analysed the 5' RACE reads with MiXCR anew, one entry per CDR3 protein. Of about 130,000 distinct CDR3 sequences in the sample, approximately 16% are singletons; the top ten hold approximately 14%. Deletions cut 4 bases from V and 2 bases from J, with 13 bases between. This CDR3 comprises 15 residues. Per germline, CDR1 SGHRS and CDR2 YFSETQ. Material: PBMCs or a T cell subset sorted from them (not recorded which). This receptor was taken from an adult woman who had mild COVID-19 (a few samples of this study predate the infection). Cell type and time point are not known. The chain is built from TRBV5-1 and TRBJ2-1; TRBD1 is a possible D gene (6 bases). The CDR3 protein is CASSLGQSTYNEQFF. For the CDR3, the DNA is TGCGCCAGCAGCCTCGGACAGTCGACCTACAATGAGCAGTTCTTC.